The present T cell receptor (beta chain) was sequenced within a study of cytomegalovirus exposure and HLA in healthy donors (dated by TCRdb to 2016 to 2017). For the wider study: According to an earlier analysis of 587 of the donors, some 180 million T cells yielded 95 million to 140 million unique TCR beta sequences and about 300 Gb of sequence data. The study used immunosequencing to profile the T cell repertoires of approximately 640 subjects and linked those repertoires to cytomegalovirus serostatus. High-throughput TCR immunosequencing, statistical association of individual TCRs with disease status, and machine learning were combined to predict cytomegalovirus infection status. Typing coverage varied by locus: about 629-640 donors for A, B, C, DRB1 and DQB1; more than 500 for DQA1; over 600 for DPA1; some 470 for DPB1. Donor age, sex, ethnicity and CMV serostatus were compiled together with the repertoire data. Among some 410 genotyped donors of the cohort, an average of about 240,000 unique TCR beta nucleotide sequences were sequenced per donor, roughly 20% of them non-productive. An early release covering just under 650 HLA-typed donors comprised about 320 gigabases of sequencing data and about 90 million unique TCR sequences. The aim of the study was to test whether cataloging public T cell receptors could identify signatures of past pathogen exposure. About five DR-DQ haplotypes were treated as single units for association and clustering because of strong linkage in the cohort. Besides the first cohort of 666 subjects, a separate validation cohort made up of about 120 different subjects was used. Rather than drawing on any new phenotypic data, the later analysis identified candidate immune exposures from TCR beta sequences and the way those sequences occurred across donors. A later genetic analysis took genome-wide SNP genotypes for about three fifths of the 666 donors and used that subset as a discovery cohort. Class I and class II HLA loci were covered by the typing at four-digit resolution. All discovery cohort repertoires had been generated using a single sequencing platform. An earlier analysis of fewer than 700 of the donors applied high-throughput TCR beta sequencing to assess whether each TCR beta V gene segment acted as functional or pseudogenic. The genetic ancestry cluster associated with self-reported Caucasian donors included around four fifths of the 398 genotyped donors. To study patterns of TCR occurrence, a later analysis re-analyzed previously published TCR beta repertoires from 666 donors and added high-resolution HLA genotyping.

The cohort consisted of approximately 690 healthy bone marrow donors. At the time of sampling, every cohort member was nominally healthy, though immune exposures that went unrecorded were likely present. The donor tested CMV seropositive and was one of the 289 seropositive cohort members. Each donor provided a peripheral blood sample, and peripheral blood mononuclear cells were used for TCR beta sequencing. Genomic DNA was extracted from the blood cell samples with the Qiagen DNeasy Blood Extraction Kit. Beyond this particular receptor, the publication reports: Because HLA typing was unavailable for some donors at each locus, only the typed subset was used in association tests. The sequencing pipeline was judged likely to have produced a cluster of highly shared sequence variants as a technical artifact. Roughly uniform sequencing depth across donors was assumed in presence/absence analyses, although this assumption may not hold. The study gave a list of 150 to 200 TCR beta chains associated with cytomegalovirus. A further reported finding was that TCR beta sequences accurately predicted the HLA-A and HLA-B alleles for most subjects in the first cohort. In this cohort, only TCR beta chains were sequenced, and detectable features were limited by the absence of alpha or paired-chain data. Most TCR sequences were observed very rarely across donors, whereas some public TCRs were present in many individuals. V-gene and J-gene trimming of TCR beta chains was associated with a missense DCLRE1C variant in a later genetic analysis, and the association was replicated in an independent cohort. At a false discovery rate of 0.05, a later analysis linked around 15,000 TCR beta sequences to specific HLA alleles. The only immune exposure information available for the cohort was CMV serostatus. In both the original and validation cohorts, the classifier was reported to diagnose cytomegalovirus status with high specificity and sensitivity. According to a later analysis, most CMV-associated TCR beta chains appeared to be HLA-restricted, and the HLA associations seemed to be driven largely by CMV exposure. Linkage disequilibrium might explain the correlated functional status among segregating V segments, but an unknown experimental factor could not be ruled out. In an earlier analysis of 500 to 650 of the donors, most TCR beta V segments appeared in productive rearrangements about 87% or about 30% of the time, broadly matching IMGT annotations. Because the 87-base-pair reads could not distinguish some IMGT-functional V segments, including TRBV6-2 and TRBV6-3, those segments were excluded. Because counts were too low, fewer than 20 rarely observed V segments, including chromosome 9 orphons, were excluded from the earlier analysis of 587 of the donors. In a later analysis, HLA-associated TCR beta chains were found to be more clonally expanded and to have lower generation probabilities than equally common non-associated chains. Strong co-occurrence of HLA alleles, especially DR and DQ, made assigning TCR associations to individual alleles difficult. It was suggested by the authors that the approach could potentially be generalized to other disease states and immunological phenotypes. In vitro tests confirmed that a few of the cytomegalovirus-associated TCR beta chains recognize cytomegalovirus antigens. In a later analysis, TCR association rates were found to vary across HLA loci, with the most associated TCRs seen for DRB1 alleles and the fewest for HLA-C alleles. A later genetic analysis reported fewer N-insertions in productive TCRs among donors in an Asian-associated ancestry cluster than the roughly 700-donor mean. In a later analysis, several top co-occurrence clusters were reported to appear linked to parvovirus B19, influenza, CMV and Epstein-Barr virus.

Trimming takes 9 bases from V and 3 bases from J, and the germline ends sit 11 bases apart. CDR1 and CDR2 (MDHEN, SYDVKM) derive from the germline V gene. From cysteine to phenylalanine, the CDR3 is 12 amino acids long. Only the CDR3 DNA is retained, 36 bases long and in frame from the first base. Library preparation was by the immunoSEQ multiplex PCR assay. A mixture of 60 forward primers for TCR Vbeta segments and 13 reverse primers for TCR Jbeta segments was used in the multiplex PCR. The CDR3 region of rearranged TCR beta genes was amplified from genomic DNA by a multiplex PCR assay. The Illumina HiSeq System was used to sequence the amplified TCR beta libraries as 87-base-pair reads. On the authors' methods: A later analysis counted about 80 million unique TCR beta chains across the 640 or so repertoires, and about 10 million of these chains were shared by at least two donors. Raw reads were error-corrected and collapsed into unique sequences by a nearest-neighbor algorithm in which closely related sequences were merged to remove PCR and sequencing errors. CDR3 sequences were aligned to IMGT reference sequences to assign V, D and J gene segments. For a sequence to be retained, a match of at least six nucleotides was required to both a V gene segment and a J gene segment. A rearrangement was called productive if the CDR3 had no stop codons and remained in frame with V and J, and every other rearrangement was called non-productive. CDR3 was defined according to IMGT convention as the region running from the second conserved V-encoded cysteine to the conserved J-encoded phenylalanine. Sequences without an unambiguous match to a single V gene segment were excluded from the earlier analysis of approximately 560 of the donors. In an earlier analysis of about 590 of the donors, a V segment was called functional when productive rearrangements were above 56.7%, and segregating when the standard deviation between donors exceeded 5%. A statistical classification framework was developed to diagnose cytomegalovirus status using the catalog of TCR beta chain sequences. In a later analysis, TCR nucleotide sequences were compared against IMGT/GENE-DB human TR gene sequences so that V and J genes could be assigned. The TCRdist pipeline was used in a later analysis to assign CDR3 sequences and most-parsimonious VDJ recombination scenarios. In a later analysis, each TCR beta chain was defined by its CDR3 amino acid sequence together with its V-gene family, and reads without a unique V-gene family were excluded. To address suspected cross-contamination and a sequencing artifact, a later analysis removed approximately 600 highly shared, low-generation-probability nucleotide sequences. For each public chain, a later analysis derived a clonal expansion index from normalized ranks of inferred template counts within each repertoire. A later analysis computed generation probabilities with a VDJ recombination model fitted to out-of-frame rearrangements, and checked the results against IGoR. In a later analysis, hypergeometric tests were used to score TCR-TCR, TCR-HLA and TCR-CMV co-occurrence, with a repertoire-size bias correction applied to TCR pairs. A later analysis estimated false discovery rates by permuting HLA or CMV assignments 20 times. A later analysis grouped co-occurring TCRs with DBSCAN, adding TCRdist sequence similarity when clustering within HLA-allele-positive subsets. For co-occurrence clustering, repertoires with fewer than 30,000 or more than 120,000 public chains were excluded, along with a handful of repertoires with anomalous nucleotide sharing. The table comes from immuneACCESS by way of TCRdb, which keeps in-frame sequences with V and J called. Part of the clones is missing from these tables; in studies checked, under half for an unresolved V gene and the rest for unknown reasons. That table gives V, J and clone size, and the DNA gave D and trimming. The sample table records about 160,000 clones; roughly four fifths of these occur just once. The ten largest clones represent 7% to 9% of the sample.

About this clone itself: There is no known antigen for this receptor. Qualities for individual bases were not recorded, and no much larger clone is one base off.

Sequencing was performed on PBMCs. The TCR was taken from a male donor in good health and CMV-seropositive. The V and J genes are TRBV28 and TRBJ1-2, with a weak D call of TRBD1 (5 bases match). The nucleotide sequence is TGTGCCAGTTTGACAGCTTACTATGGCTACACCTTC. This yields the protein CASLTAYYGYTF.